The present T cell receptor (beta chain) was sequenced within a study of post-analysis software for immune sequencing data. Study context: Disease courses included relapsing-remitting, secondary progressive and progressive-relapsing multiple sclerosis. Overall study results and limits: Patients had higher frequencies than controls of five TRBV segments, including TRBV5-6, TRBV5-1 and TRBV20-1. Samples from a shared batch, those prepared together, strongly co-clustered by F measure.

Incorporated into the TCR beta cDNA libraries were unique molecular identifiers, which served to reduce PCR and sequencing biases. Out of roughly 0.85 to 11 million T cells, hundreds of thousands of cDNA molecules were generated. TCRdb independently ran MiXCR on the PCR reads; one entry per CDR3 protein. The sample holds 700,000 to 800,000 distinct CDR3 sequences; 30% are singletons and the top ten take around 0.56%. The CDR3 contains 12 residues. Trimming removed 4 bases from V and 4 bases from J, with 8 bases in between. Germline V gives CDR1 DFQATT, CDR2 SNEGSKA (reference sequence). A note on this clonotype: What it binds is not known.

Sequencing input: blood. This sequence joins TRBV20-1 and TRBJ2-1; the D gene is possibly TRBD1 (6 bases). This TCR was recovered from a girl aged 5 to 17 with multiple sclerosis. As DNA, the CDR3 is TGCAGTGCTAAGACAGGTTACAATGAGCAGTTCTTC. It codes for CSAKTGYNEQFF.